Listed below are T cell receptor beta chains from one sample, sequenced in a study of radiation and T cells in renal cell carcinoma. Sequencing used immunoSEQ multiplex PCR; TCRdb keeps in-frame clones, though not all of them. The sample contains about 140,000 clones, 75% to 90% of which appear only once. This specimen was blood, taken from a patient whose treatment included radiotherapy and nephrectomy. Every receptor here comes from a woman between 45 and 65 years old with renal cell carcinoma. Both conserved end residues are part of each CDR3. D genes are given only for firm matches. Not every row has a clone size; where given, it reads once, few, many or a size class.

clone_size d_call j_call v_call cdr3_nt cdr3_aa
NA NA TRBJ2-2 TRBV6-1 TGTGCCAGCAGAACAGGGACGGACACCGGGGAGCTGTTTTTT CASRTGTDTGELFF
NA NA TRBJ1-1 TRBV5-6 TGTGCCAGCAGCTTGGGCATGGGGCGACGTACTGAAGCTTTCTTT CASSLGMGRRTEAFF
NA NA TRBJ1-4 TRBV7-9 TGTGCCAGCAGCCGGGGTGCAGCTAGGAATGAAAAACTGTTTTTT CASSRGAARNEKLFF
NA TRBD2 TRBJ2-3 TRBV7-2 TGTGCCAGCAGCTTAGAGCAGCGGGGGGGTACAGATACGCAGTATTTT CASSLEQRGGTDTQYF
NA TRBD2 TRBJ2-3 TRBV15 TGTGCCACCAGCAGAGAGGCTAGCGGGAGTGAAGCAGATACGCAGTATTTT CATSREASGSEADTQYF
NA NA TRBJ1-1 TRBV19 TGTGCCAGCGCCGGAGCCTCTGGCGGTAACACTGAAGCTTTCTTT CASAGASGGNTEAFF
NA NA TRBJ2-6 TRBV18 TGTGCCAGCTCATTCACGGGGGGCGCTGGGGCCAACGTCCTGACTTTC CASSFTGGAGANVLTF
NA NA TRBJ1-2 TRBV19 TGTGCCAGTAGTATTTCCTCAGCTTACTATGGCTACACCTTC CASSISSAYYGYTF
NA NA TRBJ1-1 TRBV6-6 TGTGCCAGCACCCTACCCGGGCAGATTAACACTGAAGCTTTCTTT CASTLPGQINTEAFF
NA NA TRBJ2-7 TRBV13 TGTGCCAGCAGCTCTGGACCCTACGAGCAGTACTTC CASSSGPYEQYF
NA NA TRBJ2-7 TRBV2 TGTGCCAGCAGTGAAGCCCCTCAATACGAGCAGTACTTC CASSEAPQYEQYF
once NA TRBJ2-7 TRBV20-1 TGCAGTGCCAGCCAGTGGCACGAGCAGTACTTC CSASQWHEQYF
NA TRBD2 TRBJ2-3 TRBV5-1 TGCGCCAGCAGCAGGGGTGCGGGGGGCTTAGATACGCAGTATTTT CASSRGAGGLDTQYF
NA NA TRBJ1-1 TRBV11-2 TGTGCCAGCAGCTTAGGACCCCGGGCCCTGAACACTGAAGCTTTCTTT CASSLGPRALNTEAFF
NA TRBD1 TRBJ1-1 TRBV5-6 TGTGCCAGCAGCTGGAGCCCGACAGGGCGGACTGAAGCTTTCTTT CASSWSPTGRTEAFF
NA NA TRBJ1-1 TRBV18 TGTGCCAGCTCAACGCCTGGCGGTGAAGCTTTCTTT CASSTPGGEAFF
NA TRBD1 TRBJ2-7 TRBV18 TGTGCCAGCTCCCCCGGGACAGGGGCCCTCTACGAGCAGTACTTC CASSPGTGALYEQYF
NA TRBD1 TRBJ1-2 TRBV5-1 TGCGCCAGCAGCTTGTTCAGACAGGGGGATGGCTACACCTTC CASSLFRQGDGYTF
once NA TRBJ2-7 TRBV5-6 TGTGCCAGCAGCCGCCAGCCGACGGACTCCTACGAGCAGTACTTC CASSRQPTDSYEQYF
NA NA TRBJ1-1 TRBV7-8 TGTGCCAGCAGCTTGGGGCGGCGAACTGAAGCTTTCTTT CASSLGRRTEAFF
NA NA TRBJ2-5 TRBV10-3 TGTGCCACTAGCTACCAAGAGACCCAGTACTTC CATSYQETQYF
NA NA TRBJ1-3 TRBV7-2 TGTGCCAGCAGCTTAAAGCATCCAGGCTCTGGAAACACCATATATTTT CASSLKHPGSGNTIYF
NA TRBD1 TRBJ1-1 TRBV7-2 TGTGCCAGCAGCATTTTCCAGGGGGCGCGGGGCGCTGAAGCTTTCTTT CASSIFQGARGAEAFF
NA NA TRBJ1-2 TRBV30 TGTGCTCTCGACACTCTGGGCTATGGCTACACCTTC CALDTLGYGYTF
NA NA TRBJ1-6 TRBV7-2 TGTGCCAGCAGCCCCGGACGGGAGAATTCACCCCTCCACTTT CASSPGRENSPLHF
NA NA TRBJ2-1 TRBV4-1 TGCGCCAGCAGCCAAGAGGTGGGCAGCTACAATGAGCAGTTCTTC CASSQEVGSYNEQFF
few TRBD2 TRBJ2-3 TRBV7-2 TGTGCCAGCACCCCTGGGGGACTAGCGGGGACAGGCACGCAGTATTTT CASTPGGLAGTGTQYF
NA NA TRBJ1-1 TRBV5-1 TGCGCCAGCAGCCGATTTCAGGGGAACACTGAAGCTTTCTTT CASSRFQGNTEAFF
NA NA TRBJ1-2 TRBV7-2 TGTGCCAGCAGCTTAGTATGGGGCTACACCTTC CASSLVWGYTF
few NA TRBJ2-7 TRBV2 TGTGCCAGCAGGCAGGAGTACGAGCAGTACTTC CASRQEYEQYF
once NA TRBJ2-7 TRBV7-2 TGTGCCAGCAGCTTTCAGGGGGGCGGCTACGAGCAGTACTTC CASSFQGGGYEQYF
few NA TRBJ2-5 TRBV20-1 TGCAGTGCTAGTCCCCAAGAGACCCAGTACTTC CSASPQETQYF
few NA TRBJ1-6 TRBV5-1 TGCGCCAGCAGCTTGGCGACAGGAGTCTATAATTCACCCCTCCACTTT CASSLATGVYNSPLHF
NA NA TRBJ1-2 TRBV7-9 TGTGCCAGCAGCCCCCCAGGGGACTATGGCTACACCTTC CASSPPGDYGYTF
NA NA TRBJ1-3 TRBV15 TGTGCCACCAGCGGGCGTGGGTACTCTGGAAACACCATATATTTT CATSGRGYSGNTIYF
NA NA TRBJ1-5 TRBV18 TGTGCCAGCTCACCACCGGGAGGCCCCGGGGGCAATCAGCCCCAGCATTTT CASSPPGGPGGNQPQHF
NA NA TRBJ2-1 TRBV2 TGTGCCAGCAGATCGGGGCTCTACAATGAGCAGTTCTTC CASRSGLYNEQFF
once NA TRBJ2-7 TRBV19 TGTGCCAGTAGTATAGCTTGGGACGACGAGCAGTACTTC CASSIAWDDEQYF
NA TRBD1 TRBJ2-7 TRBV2 TGTGCCAGCAGTGAGACGGGACAGGTGTCGTACGAGCAGTACTTC CASSETGQVSYEQYF
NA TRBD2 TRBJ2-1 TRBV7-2 TGTGCCAGCAGCTTAGCGGCGGGAGGAGGCAATGAGCAGTTCTTC CASSLAAGGGNEQFF
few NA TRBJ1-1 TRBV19 TGTGCCAGTAGTCCCCGGGACGTGGTATACACTGAAGCTTTCTTT CASSPRDVVYTEAFF
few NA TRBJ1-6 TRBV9 TGTGCCAGCAGCCTTATGACAGGCTTGAATTCACCCCTCCACTTT CASSLMTGLNSPLHF
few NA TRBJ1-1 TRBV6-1 TGTGCCAGCAGTGGGGACCGGGGCAATGAAGCTTTCTTT CASSGDRGNEAFF
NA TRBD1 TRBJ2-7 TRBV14 TGTGCCAGCAGCCAACCCGGGACAGGGGTCGACGAGCAGTACTTC CASSQPGTGVDEQYF
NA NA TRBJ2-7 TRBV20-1 TGCAGTGCTACCGTAGAACACGAGCAGTACTTC CSATVEHEQYF
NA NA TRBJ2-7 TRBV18 TGTGCCAGCTCTCACGACTCGAGGCTCGAGCAGTACTTC CASSHDSRLEQYF
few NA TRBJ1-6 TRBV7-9 TGTGCCAGCAGCTTAGAGCTCAATTCACCCCTCCACTTT CASSLELNSPLHF
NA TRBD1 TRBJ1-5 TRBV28 TGTGCCAGCAACACCGGGACAGTCAATCAGCCCCAGCATTTT CASNTGTVNQPQHF